This record looks at one TCR beta chain sequence and its context. What this receptor recognizes is not known. No clone much larger than this one lies a single base away; base qualities are absent. Enrolling through a virtual design, the prospective study's participants ranged in age from roughly 18 to 90 years and lived across roughly 23 United States geographic areas. In the prospective study, cohorts were assigned on the basis of participant-reported clinical history obtained from a screening survey and a study questionnaire. In the prospective study, whole blood, serum and a nasopharyngeal or oropharyngeal swab were collected from each participant by mobile phlebotomists. Over an approximately 2-month period, participants in the prospective study had the option of providing additional blood draws and questionnaires. Prospective study blood samples were shipped either frozen or at room temperature before DNA extraction.

These data belong to a study of blood T cell repertoires in COVID-19 (dated by TCRdb to 2018 to 2020). At the level of the whole study: For ImmuneRACE Cohort 3, a participant was defined as recovered based on two consecutive negative NP/OP PCR tests, clearance by a healthcare professional, or resolution of symptoms. Samples covering the acute and convalescent phases of COVID-19 were provided by collaborators in the United States, Italy and Spain. The material from the prospective study consisted of cDNA or gDNA derived from T cells, B-cell-depleted T cells, or PBMCs. The dataset comprised deeply sampled blood TCRbeta repertoires from subjects exposed to, actively infected with, or recovered from COVID-19. The repertoires were released in a freely available public database intended as a resource for research on the immune response to SARS-CoV-2. Samples were obtained from the ongoing ImmuneRACE study (first 160 participants) and from roughly 1,300 subjects provided by 6 global collaborators. The sample metadata nearly always contained a de-identified subject ID, COVID-19 status, age in years and sex. Where available, HLA class I and class II types were taken from metadata supplied by the sample provider and were not determined by assay-based typing.

The immunoSEQ Assay, a bias-controlled multiplex PCR, was used to amplify TCRbeta CDR3 regions from genomic DNA. The study's own analysis went as follows. The number of nucleated cells in each sample was estimated by amplification of reference gene primers within the assay. To quantify the absolute abundance of each unique TCRbeta CDR3 rearrangement, sequence reads were collapsed and filtered. For each sample, productive Simpson clonality was calculated as the square root of Simpson's diversity index across productive rearrangements. TCRdb provides this immuneACCESS table in a form limited to in-frame rearrangements. Some clones are lacking; in checked studies, under half of them reflect an unresolved V gene, and why the rest are absent is not known. V and J calls and clone size are copied from that table; D and trimming were computed from the DNA. Counted in this sample were 200,000 to 250,000 clones; approximately 87% of them appeared once. The biggest ten clones account for 3% to 3.5% of the sample.

On the study overall, not on this receptor specifically: Clinical and demographic metadata were provided uncurated, with the amount varying by source and participant.

Trimming removed 4 bases from V and 4 bases from J, leaving 10 bases between the germline ends. The CDR3 numbers 14 residues from cysteine through phenylalanine. Here the CDR3 DNA is all that survives: 42 bases in frame from base 1. In the germline V gene, CDR1 corresponds to SGHAT and CDR2 to FQNNGV. This receptor chain uses TRBV11-2 and TRBJ2-2; the D gene remains uncertain. The receptor was derived from a woman aged 50 to 60 in a cohort exposed to, infected with or recovered from COVID-19 (not recorded which). Sample: PBMCs or T cells enriched from blood (not recorded which). CDR3 region: CASSSVQRTGELFF. The base sequence is TGTGCCAGCAGCTCCGTCCAGCGCACCGGGGAGCTGTTTTTT.